This paragraph covers one T cell receptor (beta chain) sequence. There is no known antigen for this receptor. Per-base qualities were not stored, and no clone one base away is much larger. The data were taken from a study of regulatory and conventional T cells in RAG deficiency (dated by TCRdb to 2017 to 2019). Notes on the research overall: To compare the diversity and composition of the repertoires of Treg, conventional CD4+ and CD8+ T cells between RAG-deficient patients and healthy controls, the study applied high-throughput TCR beta sequencing.

The library was built by means of the immunoSEQ multiplex PCR assay. Rearranged TCR beta chain products were amplified from genomic DNA of sorted T-cell subsets and sequenced. The authors' analysis ran thus. Shannon entropy and Simpson indices were used to measure the diversity of productive TCR beta rearrangements in each repertoire. Clonal expansion was assessed using the summed frequency of the 100 most abundant productive TCR beta clonotypes among total reads. A self-reactivity index based on amino acid usage at CDR3beta positions 6 and 7 was applied to the TRB repertoires. Two-way ANOVA was used for repertoire analyses, while Student t or Mann-Whitney tests were used for flow cytometric analyses. The immuneACCESS repertoire file appears here via TCRdb, limited to in-frame rearrangements. These files lack a portion of the clones; in checked studies, under half of the deficit traces to unresolved V genes, and the cause of the others is not known. V and J calls and clone size are copied from that table; D and trimming were computed from the DNA. Here the sample has roughly 45,000 clones; about 90% occur a single time. About 0.54% of the sample is held by the ten biggest clonotypes.

Study-wide conclusions, independent of this receptor: Sorted CD25-high CD127-low cells from Omenn syndrome patients may represent peripherally activated cells rather than bona fide Treg cells. Compared with control T-cell subpopulations, the RAG-deficient patients had markedly lower Shannon entropy and higher Simpson indices. Compared with controls, Omenn syndrome and CID/AS patients had about 92-fold fewer unique TCR beta sequences in Treg cells, but only approximately 10-fold fewer in the other subsets. All patient T-cell subsets had shorter CDR3 lengths; Omenn syndrome patients showed >80% Treg-Tconv repertoire overlap at nucleotide and amino acid level. Some T-cell subset analyses were not performed for some subjects.

Before genomic DNA was extracted, conventional CD4+ T cells were isolated from blood as CD25-low CD127-high cells. Eight healthy control donors were used as the comparison group for repertoire analyses. Ends trimmed: V by 5 bases, J by 6 bases; bases unmatched to a gene: 9. There are 15 amino acids in the CDR3, from cysteine to phenylalanine inclusive. Just CDR3 DNA is preserved here, 45 bases in frame from base 1. According to the germline V gene, CDR1 reads MDHEN and CDR2 reads SYDVKM. This sample also belongs to another study, concerning regulatory T cells. The other study reports the following: The multiplex PCR relied on 52 forward TRBV primers and 13 reverse TRBJ primers, and amplification bias was corrected through assay-based and computational methods. In patients, repertoires had restricted unique TRB V-J pairs and skewed V and J gene usage, with regulatory T cells showing the most marked changes. Between CD3G-deficient patients and healthy controls, the study compared T-cell receptor beta repertoires in sorted regulatory T cells, conventional CD4+ T cells and CD8+ T cells. Peripheral blood mononuclear cells were isolated by Ficoll density separation. Rearranged TRB loci were amplified from genomic DNA by multiplex PCR within the immunoSEQ assay. Sequencing of the TRB amplicons was done on an Illumina HiSeq platform. Raw sequences were error-filtered and aligned to reference gene sequences by custom algorithms and were subsequently analyzed with the immunoSEQ online tools. Frequencies of productive and nonproductive TRB rearrangements were assessed among unique sequences as well as among total sequences. Prism software was used to run t tests, Mann-Whitney tests or two-way ANOVA for comparisons between groups.

This chain joins TRBV28 to TRBJ1-5, with 8 bases in between that match TRBD1. Sequencing input: CD4+ effector T cells sorted from blood. This TCR was sampled from a human donor in good health. The CDR3 region reads CASSTQGAGVQPQHF. DNA sequence: TGTGCCAGCAGTACCCAGGGGGCTGGGGTTCAGCCCCAGCATTTT.